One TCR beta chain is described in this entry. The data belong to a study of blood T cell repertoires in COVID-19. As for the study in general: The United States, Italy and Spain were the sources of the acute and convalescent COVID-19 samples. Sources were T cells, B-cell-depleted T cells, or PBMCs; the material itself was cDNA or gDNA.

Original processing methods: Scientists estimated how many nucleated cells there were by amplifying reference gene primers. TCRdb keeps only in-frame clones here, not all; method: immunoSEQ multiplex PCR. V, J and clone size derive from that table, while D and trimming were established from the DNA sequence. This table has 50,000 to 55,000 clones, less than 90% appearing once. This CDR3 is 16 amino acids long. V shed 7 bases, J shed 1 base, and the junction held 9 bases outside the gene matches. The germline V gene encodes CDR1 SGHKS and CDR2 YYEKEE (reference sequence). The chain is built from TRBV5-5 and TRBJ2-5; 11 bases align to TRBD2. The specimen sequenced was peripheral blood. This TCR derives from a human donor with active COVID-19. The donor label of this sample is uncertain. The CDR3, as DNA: TGTGCCAGCCCTCTAGCGGGGGGCGTGGCCCAAGAGACCCAGTACTTC. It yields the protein CASPLAGGVAQETQYF.